The text below deals with one T cell receptor beta chain. This sample is part of a study of blood T cell repertoires in COVID-19. Study details: Specimens from acute and convalescent COVID-19 originated in the United States, Italy and Spain. The analysed material was cDNA or gDNA that came from T cells, B-cell-depleted T cells, or PBMCs.

V was cut by 1 base and J by 6 bases, with 13 bases left in between. The CDR3 extends over 16 amino acids. Germline V CDR1 and CDR2: LGHDT, YNNKEL (reference sequence). In the source study's methods: Amplification from reference gene primers served as the basis for estimated nucleated cell counts. Using immunoSEQ multiplex PCR, the repertoire was profiled, and TCRdb retains in-frame clones only, with some absent. That table is the source of V, J and clone size, and D and trimming were worked out from the DNA. The sample comprises about 89,000 clones, about 84% of which are singletons, and around 10% rests with the top ten.

Sequenced sample: peripheral blood. This TCR was sampled from an elderly woman with acute or convalescent COVID-19. The V and J genes are TRBV3-1 (or the pseudogene TRBV3-2) and TRBJ1-6; D might be TRBD1 (5 bases). CDR3 nucleotides: TGTGCCAGCAGCCAAGGGCCACTTGGGGCTAATTCACCCCTCCACTTT. It encodes CASSQGPLGANSPLHF.